The text below deals with one TCR beta chain. What it binds is unknown. V gave up 4 bases and J gave up 3 bases, with 6 bases separating them. The CDR3 runs to 11 residues. From germline, CDR1 is DFQATT and CDR2 SNEGSKA (reference sequence). These data originate in a study of T cell responses to AZD1222 COVID-19 vaccine. Study-wide findings and caveats: Among spike-specific TCRs, nearly half reportedly target unmutated variant regions.

Measured with immunoSEQ multiplex PCR; TCRdb has only the in-frame clones, and not every one. This table has 25,000 to 35,000 clones, over 75% appearing once. This chain uses TRBV20-1 with TRBJ1-1, with D perhaps matching TRBD1 (6 bases). The sequences come from peripheral blood, collected on day 0 of AZD1222 vaccination. The TCR originated in an adult in good health. CDR3 coding DNA: TGCAGTGCTAAGGGGGACACTGAAGCTTTCTTT. Its translation: CSAKGDTEAFF.